This TCR beta chain was sequenced in a study of CD8+ T cells in alopecia areata (dated by TCRdb to the late 2010s). Some background on the complete study: Treated patients were enrolled in an open-label pilot trial of oral tofacitinib at 5 to 10 mg twice daily for moderate-to-severe alopecia areata. Patients received tofacitinib for 6 to 18 months and were then followed off drug for 6 months to check for delayed response and recurrence. In both human patients and the C3H/HeJ mouse model, the study applied high-throughput TCRbeta sequencing to look at T cell clonal expansion in alopecia areata. Scalp tissue and sorted CD4+ and CD8+ peripheral blood T cells from patchy and totalis/universalis alopecia areata patients and from healthy controls were covered by human TCRbeta sequencing. Biopsies were taken from tofacitinib-treated patients at baseline and again at 4 and 24 weeks into treatment, and several of those patients also had a later scalp biopsy. Clonality in the scalp was compared among normal scalp (n=4), patchy alopecia areata scalp (n=8), and alopecia totalis/universalis scalp (n=8). RNA came from the PAXgene miRNA kit for fixed scalp, the miRNeasy kit for PBMCs, and the RNeasy kit for mouse skin. TCRbeta CDR3 regions were amplified by immunoSEQ multiplex PCR using 35 Vbeta forward and 13 Jbeta reverse primers.

In regard to this clone: Its antigen is unknown. The input lacks base qualities; no much larger clone sits a single base away.

The time point label for this specimen denotes: baseline before oral tofacitinib. Peripheral blood and lesional scalp punch biopsies were obtained from patients with alopecia areata. PBMCs were separated by density centrifugation and stained for CD3, CD4 and CD8, after which CD4+ and CD8+ T cells were sorted on a FACSAria. The library was made by the immunoSEQ multiplex PCR assay. For TCR sequencing, RNA was extracted from every sample and reverse transcribed into cDNA to serve as template. SuperScript III was used to make first-strand cDNA, primed with a 2:1 mix of oligo-dT and random hexamers. A synthetic immune receptor repertoire was used to gauge amplification bias, and whatever bias remained was removed computationally. From the authors' description of their analysis: After raw reads were preprocessed to remove errors, the CDR3 was defined following IMGT conventions as running from the conserved cysteine to phenylalanine. Clonality was computed by normalizing Shannon entropy by log2 of the number of productive unique TCRs and subtracting the result from 1. Whether scalp clones were CD4 or CD8 was inferred by matching scalp TCRbeta sequences against CD4 and CD8 repertoires sorted from blood. TCRdb obtained this table from immuneACCESS and retained in-frame rearrangements with V and J assigned. These tables miss some clones; where compared with another copy, unresolved V genes account for less than half of the shortfall, and the remainder is unexplained. The DNA was the basis for D and trimming; V, J and clone size are from that table. A total of 120,000 to 150,000 clones appear in this sample, over 70% of them only once. In total, the top ten clones hold less than 15% of the sample.

CDR1 and CDR2, per the germline V gene (reference sequence), are SGHNT and YYREEE. The CDR3 spans 14 residues, from the cysteine through the phenylalanine. Kept here is only the CDR3 DNA, which spans 42 bases and is read in frame from base 1. Here V drops 7 bases and J drops 5 bases, and the junction holds 9 bases not matched to any gene. General study outcomes and caveats: TCR sequences shared between patients were less clear than in mice, possibly partly because of HLA diversity in the patient population. Resident alphabeta T cells in normal human skin are also sequenced, complicating scalp TCR repertoire analysis, unlike mouse skin dominated by gammadelta T cells. Compared with normal scalp, lesional scalp, particularly in alopecia totalis/universalis, had higher clonality and more expanded CD8+ clones, which suggests antigenic drive.

This specimen consisted of CD8+ T cells sorted from blood, obtained at week 0. The chain was built from TRBV5-4 and TRBJ2-1; a stretch of 7 junction bases matches TRBD2. The source is a human donor with alopecia areata. The CDR3 loop reads CASLLRGVDNEQFF. The DNA reads as follows: TGTGCCAGCCTCCTTCGGGGGGTCGACAATGAGCAGTTCTTC. Reference TRBV5-4 and TRBJ2-1 genes cover what lies past the CDR3, so the full variable domain is ETGVTQSPTHLIKTRGQQVTLRCSSQSGHNTVSWYQQALGQGPQFIFQYYREEENGRGNFPPRFSGLQFPNYSSELNVNALELDDSALYLCASLLRGVDNEQFFGPGTRLTVL.